This T cell receptor beta chain was found in a study of response to subunit inactivated influenza vaccine. This clonotype has more than one count but fewer than ten. Its specificity is unknown. MiXCR, run by TCRdb on the RT-PCR reads, gives a single entry per CDR3 protein. The sample shows about 300,000 distinct CDR3 sequences, over 20% of them seen only once. Study-wide points: Few new T cells, the authors suggested, are recruited by each seasonal influenza vaccination.

This CDR3 has 16 residues. Germline assignment: CDR1 SGHTS and CDR2 YDEGEE. The germline V and J ends were trimmed by 2 bases and 1 base, with 15 bases remaining between them. The receptor comes from a man aged 50 to 69 who received an inactivated influenza vaccine. The rearrangement joins TRBV5-8 to TRBJ2-5; a weak D match, TRBD1 (5 bases). The starting material was PBMCs from blood, obtained approximately 22 months after vaccination. As DNA, the CDR3 is TGTGCCAGCAGCTTTGGGGCAGGTAGACCCCAAGAGACCCAGTACTTC. The encoded protein is CASSFGAGRPQETQYF.